The T cell receptor (beta chain) described here comes from a study of blood T cell repertoires in COVID-19. Looking at the study overall: There were acute and convalescent COVID-19 samples, and they came from the United States, Italy and Spain.

Original handling: For nucleated cells, counts were estimated from reference gene primer amplification. Sequenced by immunoSEQ multiplex PCR; TCRdb stores in-frame clones only, minus some. The V and J calls and clone size come from that table; D and trimming were worked out from the DNA. The repertoire has some 350,000 clones, 85% to 90% of them found once; the top ten carry over 2.5%. The specimen sequenced was peripheral blood. The TCR comes from a human donor in a cohort sampled during active COVID-19.

The CDR3 sequence is CAISDSTGQGNGYTF. The CDR3, as DNA: TGTGCCATCAGTGACTCGACGGGACAGGGGAATGGCTACACCTTC. The chain uses TRBV10-3 and TRBJ1-2; 10 nucleotides agree with TRBD1. The CDR3 is 15 residues long. Trimming took 3 bases from V and 6 from J; bases not matched to a gene: 7. Looked up from germline, CDR1 is ENHRY and CDR2 is SYGVKD.